The 20 T cell receptor beta chains presented below share a single source sample, sequenced in a study of regulatory T cells in long-lasting Graves disease. iRepertoire HTBI primers and Arm-PCR of CDR3 regions built TCR beta libraries. From the multiplex PCR reads, TCRdb called clonotypes with MiXCR, one entry per CDR3 protein. The profile shows about 560,000 distinct CDR3 sequences, 15% to 20% of them singletons. Time point given: newly diagnosed GD, antithyroid drugs for less than 3 months. Scientists built the TCR library using RNA that was extracted from PBMCs. These same data were also listed under a study on T cells in Graves' hyperthyroidism and ophthalmopathy.

Specimen: peripheral blood mononuclear cells (PBMCs), collected at new diagnosis, from a patient treated with antithyroid drugs. These receptors all come from a man in his late teens or twenties with Graves disease.

This clonotype came up many times. This sequence joins TRBV6-1 and TRBJ2-3, with TRBD2 matching 10 bases. This CDR3 is built from 16 residues. Trimming removed 5 bases from V and 5 bases from J; junction bases left unmatched: 10. Per germline, CDR1 MNHNS and CDR2 SASEGT. This chain's CDR3 is CASSQGLAGALDTQYF. CDR3 bases: TGTGCCAGCAGTCAAGGTCTAGCGGGAGCTCTAGATACGCAGTATTTT.

This rearrangement joins TRBV9 to TRBJ2-1; D is tentatively TRBD1 or TRBD2 (5 bases each). This CDR3 is 18 amino acids long. Germline values: CDR1 SGDLS, CDR2 YYNGEE. V was cut by 2 bases and J by 0 bases, with 18 bases left in between. DNA of the CDR3: TGTGCCAGCAGCGTCGAGGGGACGTCGACCAGCTCCTACAATGAGCAGTTCTTC. This encodes CASSVEGTSTSSYNEQFF.

This chain uses TRBV6-1 with TRBJ2-2, with 12 bases identical to TRBD1. There are 13 residues in the CDR3. Germline V gene sequence: CDR1 MNHNS, CDR2 SASEGT. The J segment lost 7 bases and the V segment lost 8 bases, leaving 2 bases of the junction unmatched. CDR3 nucleotide sequence: TGTGCCAGCGGGGACAGGGGGCTCGGGGAGCTGTTTTTT. This codes for CASGDRGLGELFF.

A few counts support this clonotype. The chain couples TRBV5-4 to TRBJ2-5; 10 nucleotides align to TRBD1. CDR1 is SGHNT, CDR2 YYREEE, per germline (reference sequence). V lost 4 bases to trimming and J lost 4 bases; unmatched junction nucleotides: 7. The CDR3 has 15 residues. Here the CDR3 reads CASSQGQGSRETQYF. CDR3 in DNA: TGTGCCAGCAGCCAGGGACAGGGGTCGAGAGAGACCCAGTACTTC.

Ten or more counts support this clonotype. The V call is TRBV3-1, the J call TRBJ1-1, with D uncertain. CDR1 LGHDT and CDR2 YNNKEL come from the germline V gene (reference sequence). This CDR3 has 13 amino acids. V was shortened by 2 bases and J by 5 bases, with 9 bases between the two germline ends. The CDR3 region has the DNA TGTGCCAGCAGCCAAATCATGGCGACTGAAGCTTTCTTT. This codes for CASSQIMATEAFF. Full variable domain (missing parts from reference TRBV3-1 and TRBJ1-1): DTAVSQTPKYLVTQMGNDKSIKCEQNLGHDTMYWYKQDSKKFLKIMFSYNNKELIINETVPNRFSPKSPDKAHLNLHINSLELGDSAVYFCASSQIMATEAFFGQGTRLTVV.

This clonotype was counted at least ten times. The CDR3 region is CASSPGGGSEQYF. DNA for the CDR3: TGTGCCAGCAGTCCCGGGGGAGGGTCCGAGCAGTACTTC. J is TRBJ2-7 and V is TRBV11-2, with 7 nucleotides matching TRBD2. This CDR3 spans 13 amino acids. CDR1 is SGHAT, CDR2 FQNNGV, per germline. V was clipped by 6 bases and J by 6 bases; unmatched bases: 8.

DNA for the CDR3: TGTGCCAGCAGTTTCATGGGGCGTAAGAATGAAAAACTGTTTTTT. Protein sequence: CASSFMGRKNEKLFF. The genes are TRBV28 and TRBJ1-4, with D perhaps matching TRBD1 (5 bases). V was cut by 3 bases and J by 5 bases, with 13 bases left in between. Germline CDR1 MDHEN, CDR2 SYDVKM. The CDR3 is 15 residues long.

This clonotype was detected ten times or more. J is TRBJ2-3 and V is TRBV11-3; 8 bases map to TRBD2. Germline CDR1 SGHNT, CDR2 YENEEA. The junction had 12 bases not matched to a gene; V was cut back by 5 bases and J by 5 bases. This CDR3 region has 16 residues. This CDR3 reads CASSLTGTSPRDTQYF. Here the CDR3 DNA reads TGTGCCAGCAGCCTGACCGGGACTAGTCCTCGAGATACGCAGTATTTT.

This clonotype has a count of ten or more. An end of the junction differs from the germline gene, which may be a read error. The chain couples TRBV2 to TRBJ2-3; 12 bases agree with TRBD2. Germline CDR1 is SNHLY and CDR2 is FYNNEI. The CDR3 contains 14 residues. The CDR3 loop is CASRTSGSRDTQYF. CDR3 bases: TGTGCCAGCAGGACTAGCGGGAGCAGAGATACGCAGTATTTT.

This clonotype has a count of ten or more. V gene TRBV3-1 combines with J gene TRBJ1-1; TRBD1 might be the D (5 bases). Per the germline V gene, CDR1 is LGHDT and CDR2 is YNNKEL (reference sequence). The CDR3 consists of 14 residues. V lost 6 bases, J lost 1 base, and 12 bases lay in between. The CDR3 nucleotides are TGTGCCAGCAGTTATCTGCAGGGGAACACTGAAGCTTTCTTT. It codes for CASSYLQGNTEAFF.

There are a few counts of this clonotype. A single base separates this from a much larger clone, so it may be a read error. V gene TRBV7-9 combines with J gene TRBJ2-7; TRBD1 agrees at 12 bases. CDR1 SEHNR and CDR2 FQNEAQ come from the germline V gene (reference sequence). This CDR3 has 15 residues. CDR3 sequence: CASSRTRGTGGEHYF. The DNA of the CDR3 is TGTGCCAGCAGCCGAACTCGCGGGACAGGGGGCGAGCATTACTTC.

This clonotype was seen at least ten times. The rearrangement joins TRBV9 to TRBJ1-6; D is unclear. The CDR3 extends over 14 amino acids. In germline, CDR1 is SGDLS, CDR2 YYNGEE. Trimming cost V 3 bases and J 9 bases, with 13 bases left between them. In DNA, the CDR3 is TGTGCCAGCAGCGGACTGCTAATGGGTTCACCCCTCCACTTT. It is translated as CASSGLLMGSPLHF. Combining the CDR3 with reference TRBV9 and TRBJ1-6 gives the whole variable domain DSGVTQTPKHLITATGQRVTLRCSPRSGDLSVYWYQQSLDQGLQFLIQYYNGEERAKGNILERFSAQQFPDLHSELNLSSLELGDSALYFCASSGLLMGSPLHFGNGTRLTVT.

This clonotype turned up a few times. The chain links TRBV10-3 to TRBJ1-1; D may be TRBD1 (6 bases). This CDR3 region has 15 residues. Germline V gene lookup returns CDR1 ENHRY and CDR2 SYGVKD. V lost 0 bases to trimming and J lost 4 bases, with 12 bases between them. CDR3 DNA: TGTGCCATCAGTGAGTCGACAGGCGTGTTCACTGAAGCTTTCTTT. Translated: CAISESTGVFTEAFF.

The chain couples TRBV7-9 to TRBJ2-1, with D maybe TRBD2 (5 bases). The CDR3 sequence is 14 residues long. Germline CDR1 is SEHNR and CDR2 is FQNEAQ (reference sequence). The V end lost 5 bases, the J end lost 8 bases, and 16 bases lay between the germline ends. CDR3 region: CASSPPVRADEQFF. In DNA, the CDR3 is TGTGCCAGCAGCCCACCTGTGAGAGCGGATGAGCAGTTCTTC.

The chain links TRBV27 to TRBJ2-3; 7 nucleotides line up with TRBD1. The V gene end was trimmed by 5 bases and the J gene end by 5 bases; junction bases not matched to a gene: 10. Germline-derived CDR1 and CDR2 are MNHEY and SMNVEV (reference sequence). The CDR3 covers 15 residues. In DNA, the CDR3 is TGTGCCAGCAGTCCCGGGGCGACAGGGATAGATACGCAGTATTTT. It yields the protein CASSPGATGIDTQYF.

This clonotype has only a few counts. The chain combines TRBV7-3 with TRBJ2-2; 12 nucleotides agree with TRBD2. Trimming took 5 bases from V and 0 from J; bases not matched to a gene: 16. The CDR3 is made up of 21 amino acids. Looked up from germline, CDR1 is SGHTA and CDR2 is FQGTGA. The CDR3 coding sequence is TGTGCCAGCAGCGTTTTTGGGGGGCTAGCGGGAGGGCCCTCGAACACCGGGGAGCTGTTTTTT. This translates into CASSVFGGLAGGPSNTGELFF.

This clonotype was found many times. This chain joins TRBV27 and TRBJ1-1, with 7 bases aligning to TRBD1. The V segment lost 6 bases and the J segment 5 bases; nucleotides outside the gene matches: 12. CDR1 MNHEY and CDR2 SMNVEV come from the germline V gene (reference sequence). The CDR3 contains 15 residues. CDR3 in DNA: TGTGCCAGCAGCGTTCTACAGGGGATGGAGACTGAAGCTTTCTTT. Protein sequence: CASSVLQGMETEAFF.

Of note for this clonotype: An end of the junction differs from the germline gene, which may be a read error. This chain links TRBV5-1 with TRBJ2-1; D might be TRBD2 (6 bases). Germline V CDR1 and CDR2: SGHRS, YFSETQ. This CDR3 is built from 16 residues. The CDR3, as DNA: TGTGCCAGCAGCCCAATAACTAGCACGACCTACAATGAGCAGTTCTTC. Amino acids: CASSPITSTTYNEQFF.

The chain uses TRBV15 and TRBJ1-1; the D is unclear. V lost 0 bases, J lost 0 bases, and 8 bases lay in between. The V gene's germline CDR1 is LNHNV and CDR2 YYDKDF (reference sequence). This CDR3 spans 15 amino acids. DNA of the CDR3: TGTGCCACCAGCAGAGATCGAACTTTGAACACTGAAGCTTTCTTT. It translates to CATSRDRTLNTEAFF.

This clonotype came up a few times. The chain links TRBV4-1 to TRBJ1-2; a possible D gene is TRBD1 (6 bases). CDR1 MGHRA and CDR2 YSYEKL come from the germline V gene. Trimming took off 1 base at V and 2 bases at J, with 11 bases between the two ends. The CDR3 contains 15 residues. The CDR3 sequence is CASSQGTDFNYGYTF. The CDR3 DNA sequence: TGCGCCAGCAGCCAAGGGACAGACTTCAACTATGGCTACACCTTC.